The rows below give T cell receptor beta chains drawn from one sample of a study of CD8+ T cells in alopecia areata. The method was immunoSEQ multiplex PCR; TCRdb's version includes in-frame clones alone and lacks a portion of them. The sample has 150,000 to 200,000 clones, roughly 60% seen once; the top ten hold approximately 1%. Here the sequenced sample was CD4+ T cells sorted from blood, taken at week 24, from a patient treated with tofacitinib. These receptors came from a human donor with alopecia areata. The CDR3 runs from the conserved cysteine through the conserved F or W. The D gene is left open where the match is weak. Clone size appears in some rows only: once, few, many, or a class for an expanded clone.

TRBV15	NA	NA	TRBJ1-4	TGTGCCACCAGCAGAGCAGGTGCAGGGTGGGAAAAACTGTTTTTT	CATSRAGAGWEKLFF
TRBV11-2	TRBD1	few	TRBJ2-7	TGTGCCAGCAGCTCCGGACAGGGCTCAACCTACGAGCAGTACTTC	CASSSGQGSTYEQYF
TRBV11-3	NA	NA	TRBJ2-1	TGTGCCAGCAGCGTGGAGCGGCGGCGCCCGCAGTTCTTC	CASSVERRRPQFF
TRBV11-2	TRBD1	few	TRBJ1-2	TGTGCCAGCAGCTTTAACAGGGGGACCTATGGCTACACCTTC	CASSFNRGTYGYTF
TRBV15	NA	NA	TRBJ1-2	TGTGCCACCAGCCGCCCCGGGACACTTGCAGGCTACACCTTC	CATSRPGTLAGYTF
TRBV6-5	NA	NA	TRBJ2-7	TGTGCCAGCAGCACCCGGAACGAGCAGTACTTC	CASSTRNEQYF
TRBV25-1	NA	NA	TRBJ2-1	TGTGCCAGCAGTGAGGCTAGACTGGAAGAGCAGTTCTTC	CASSEARLEEQFF
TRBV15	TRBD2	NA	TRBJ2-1	TGTGCCACGACACGGGGGGTTAGGGACAATGAGCAGTTCTTC	CATTRGVRDNEQFF
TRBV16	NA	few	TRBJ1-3	TGTGCCAGCACCAAAATGACGGCTGGAAACACCATATATTTT	CASTKMTAGNTIYF
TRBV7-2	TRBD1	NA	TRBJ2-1	TGTGCCAGCATCTCGAATCCGGGACAGTACAATGAGCAGTTCTTC	CASISNPGQYNEQFF